This TCR beta chain was observed in a study of T cell changes during pregnancy in multiple sclerosis. Using immunoSEQ multiplex PCR, the repertoire was profiled, and TCRdb retains in-frame clones only, with some absent. This table has roughly 49,000 clones, about nine tenths appearing once. The V and J ends lost 4 bases and 1 base respectively, with 12 bases between them. This CDR3 spans 15 amino acids. Germline V gene data show CDR1 as SEHNR and CDR2 as FQNEAQ (reference sequence). This sequence was found in a female donor with multiple sclerosis, enrolled in a pregnancy study. The material sequenced was CD4+ T cells from peripheral blood mononuclear cells, taken in the second trimester of pregnancy. The chain links TRBV7-9 to TRBJ2-3, with TRBD1 as a possible D gene (6 bases). The DNA for the CDR3 is TGTGCCAGCAGCTCCGGACAGCTTGGCACAGATACGCAGTATTTT. As protein: CASSSGQLGTDTQYF.